Below, 5 T cell receptor beta chains from the same sample are listed, as sequenced in a study of post-analysis software for immune sequencing data. Study outcomes and limitations: Compared with controls, patients had more of about five TRBV segments, including TRBV5-6, TRBV5-1 and TRBV20-1.

Unique molecular identifiers were built into the TCR beta cDNA libraries. Each CDR3 protein gets one entry after TCRdb re-called the PCR reads with MiXCR. The table includes 400,000 to 500,000 distinct CDR3 sequences, approximately 39% detected once. What these receptors recognize is not known. The specimen was blood. Every receptor here comes from a girl aged 2-10 years with multiple sclerosis.

Note on this clonotype: The germline gene is not matched at one end of the junction; a read error may be the cause. V usage is TRBV12-3 or TRBV12-4 and J usage is TRBJ2-7; D is possibly TRBD1 or TRBD2 (5 bases each). CDR3 length equals 15 residues. CDR3 protein: CASRNTGPLHSEQHF. The CDR3 DNA reads as TGTGCCAGCAGAAACACGGGGCCCCTACACAGCGAGCAGCACTTC.

This clonotype turned up a few times. V and J are TRBV5-1 and TRBJ2-3, with 9 bases identical to TRBD2. The CDR3 has 16 amino acids. CDR1 SGHRS and CDR2 YFSETQ come from the germline V gene. With 4 bases clipped from V and 5 bases from J, the junction kept 11 bases outside the gene matches. This chain's CDR3 is CASSQGLARGGDTQYF. The CDR3 bases are TGCGCCAGCAGCCAAGGACTAGCGAGGGGGGGAGATACGCAGTATTTT.

This clonotype appeared once. The chain has TRBV7-2 and TRBJ2-7; 7 bases are a match to TRBD2. Losses at the gene ends were 5 bases for V and 2 bases for J; bases not matched to a gene: 9. The CDR3 runs 15 residues. CDR1 and CDR2 from the germline V gene are SGHTA and FQGNSA. The CDR3 sequence: CASSRGEVGAYEQYF. The DNA of the CDR3 is TGTGCCAGCAGCCGGGGGGAGGTGGGGGCCTACGAGCAGTACTTC.

The gene calls are TRBV6-5 and TRBJ2-7; D perhaps matches TRBD2 (5 bases). The CDR3 extends over 15 amino acids. CDR1 MNHEY and CDR2 SVGAGI come from the germline V gene. Trimming took off 5 bases at V and 0 bases at J, with 14 bases between the two ends. CDR3 bases: TGTGCCAGCAGTACGGCGGGTGTTCGCTCCTACGAGCAGTACTTC. It specifies CASSTAGVRSYEQYF.

This clonotype was detected only a few times. The chain has TRBV14 and TRBJ2-7; the match to TRBD1 covers 8 bases. The CDR3 contains 15 residues. CDR1 and CDR2 (germline): SGHDN, FVKESK. J was trimmed by 2 bases and V by 2 bases; bases with no gene match: 5. CDR3 sequence (DNA): TGTGCCAGCAGCCAACCCGGGACAGGTCCCTACGAGCAGTACTTC. Its protein product is CASSQPGTGPYEQYF.